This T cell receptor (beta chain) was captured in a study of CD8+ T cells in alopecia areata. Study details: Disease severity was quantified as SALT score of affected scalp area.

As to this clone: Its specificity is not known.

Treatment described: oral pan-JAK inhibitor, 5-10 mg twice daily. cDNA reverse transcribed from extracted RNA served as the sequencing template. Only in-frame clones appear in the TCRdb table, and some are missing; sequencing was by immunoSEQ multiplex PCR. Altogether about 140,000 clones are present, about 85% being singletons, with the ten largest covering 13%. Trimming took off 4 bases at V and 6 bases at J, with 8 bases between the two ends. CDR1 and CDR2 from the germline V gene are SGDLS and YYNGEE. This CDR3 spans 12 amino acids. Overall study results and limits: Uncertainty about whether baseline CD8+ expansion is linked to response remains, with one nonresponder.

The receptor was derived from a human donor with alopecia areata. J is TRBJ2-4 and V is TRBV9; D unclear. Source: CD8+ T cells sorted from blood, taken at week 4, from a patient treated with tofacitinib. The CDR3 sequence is CASSPSGNIQYF. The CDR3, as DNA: TGTGCCAGCAGCCCGTCGGGAAACATTCAGTACTTC.